The 32 T cell receptor beta chains below all came from one sample that was sequenced in a study of blood T cell repertoires in COVID-19. The repertoire was sequenced with immunoSEQ multiplex PCR; TCRdb's copy has only in-frame clones and lacks some. The profile shows hundreds of thousands of clones, about 88% of them singletons. The sequencing input was PBMCs or T cells enriched from blood (not recorded which). The receptor source for this set is a woman aged 55-70 years who had recovered from COVID-19.

The genes are TRBV11-2 and TRBJ1-1; D not certain. The CDR3 runs to 13 residues. Trimming cost V 4 bases and J 1 base, with 7 bases left between them. In germline, CDR1 is SGHAT, CDR2 FQNNGV. CDR3 protein: CASSSPGNTEAFF. CDR3 DNA sequence: TGTGCCAGCAGCTCACCGGGGAACACTGAAGCTTTCTTT.

This clone was seen more than once but under ten times. The V gene is TRBV10-3, the J gene TRBJ2-3; possible D gene TRBD2, 6 bases. Germline V lookup: CDR1 ENHRY, CDR2 SYGVKD. V shed 2 bases and J shed 6 bases, with 6 bases lying between them. This CDR3 is 12 amino acids long. The CDR3 DNA reads as TGTGCCATCAGTGAGCGGGGGGATACGCAGTATTTT. It codes for CAISERGDTQYF.

The chain carries TRBV7-2 and TRBJ1-2, with D possibly TRBD1 on 5 matching bases. The germline V gene encodes CDR1 SGHTA and CDR2 FQGNSA. V lost 3 bases to trimming and J lost 2 bases, with 7 bases between them. The CDR3 runs 13 residues. The CDR3 bases are TGTGCCAGCAGCTTTGGACAAAACTATGGCTACACCTTC. This sequence encodes CASSFGQNYGYTF.

The gene calls are TRBV10-3 and TRBJ1-1, with 9 bases identical to TRBD1. Germline CDR1 is ENHRY and CDR2 is SYGVKD. This CDR3 region has 15 residues. V lost 3 bases and J lost 6; bases outside the gene matches: 8. The CDR3 DNA reads as TGTGCCATCAGTGACCGGGACAGGGTTTTCCCTGAAGCTTTCTTT. This sequence encodes CAISDRDRVFPEAFF.

V is TRBV24-1 and J is TRBJ1-2, with 7 bases identical to TRBD1. The CDR3 runs 14 residues. Trimming removed 3 bases from V and 3 bases from J; junction bases left unmatched: 3. CDR1 and CDR2 (germline): KGHDR, SFDVKD. The CDR3 DNA sequence: TGTGCCACCAGTGATGGAGGGGGCTACTATGGCTACACCTTC. Its translation: CATSDGGGYYGYTF.

V gene TRBV2 combines with J gene TRBJ2-3, with D perhaps matching TRBD1 (6 bases). The germline gives CDR1 SNHLY, CDR2 FYNNEI. The CDR3 has 15 residues. Trimming stripped 11 bases from V and 7 bases from J, with 25 bases between. DNA of the CDR3: TGTGCCGGAAGTTCCACAGGGCTCGGCCAATATACGCAGTATTTT. It is translated as CAGSSTGLGQYTQYF.

The chain links TRBV3-1 (or the pseudogene TRBV3-2) to TRBJ2-5, with 8 positions matching TRBD2. Losses at the gene ends were 3 bases for V and 5 bases for J; bases not matched to a gene: 5. Germline assignment: CDR1 LGHDT and CDR2 YNNKEL (reference sequence). The CDR3 is made up of 14 amino acids. Here the CDR3 DNA reads TGTGCCAGCAGCCAGATCTCGGGGGGGGAGACCCAGTACTTC. Amino acids: CASSQISGGETQYF.

The chain joins TRBV10-3 to TRBJ1-2, with 8 bases identical to TRBD1. Germline CDR1 and CDR2: ENHRY and SYGVKD. The J segment lost 8 bases and the V segment lost 4 bases, leaving 9 bases of the junction unmatched. The CDR3 has 14 amino acids. The CDR3 sequence: CAISAPDRGNGYTF. In nucleotides, the CDR3 is TGTGCCATCAGTGCCCCCGACAGGGGAAACGGCTACACCTTC.

This clone came up once. At one boundary the junction diverges from the germline segment, which might be a read error. The chain uses TRBV30 and TRBJ2-1; tentative D call: TRBD2 (6 bases). The CDR3 is made up of 15 amino acids. Germline values: CDR1 GTSNPN, CDR2 SVGIG (reference sequence). The CDR3 region has the DNA TGTGCCTGGAGTGTAGGGCTAGCGCGAGACCCGGGGACGATCTTC. This encodes CAWSVGLARDPGTIF.

This sequence joins TRBV25-1 and TRBJ1-1; D not certain. Germline V gene data show CDR1 as MGHDK and CDR2 as SYGVNS. The CDR3 contains 14 residues. V was pared by 1 base and J by 6 bases, with 12 bases between. As DNA, the CDR3 is TGTGCCAGCAGTGAATTGCCGGGGTTCGCTGAAGCTTTCTTT. It codes for CASSELPGFAEAFF.

The rearrangement uses TRBV9 and TRBJ2-7; D is possibly TRBD2 (5 bases). Trimming removed 0 bases from V and 7 bases from J, with 14 bases in between. Per germline, CDR1 SGDLS and CDR2 YYNGEE. CDR3 length: 14 residues. The CDR3 sequence is CASSVVYPPGEQYV. In nucleotides, the CDR3 is TGTGCCAGCAGCGTAGTGTATCCTCCGGGAGAGCAGTACGTC.

A note on this clone: The same CDR3 arises from other DNA sequences in this sample as well. The chain combines TRBV5-1 with TRBJ1-5, with 7 bases lining up with TRBD1. The CDR3 runs 15 residues. With V trimmed by 4 bases and J by 1 base, 5 bases remained unmatched. CDR1 and CDR2 (germline): SGHRS, YFSETQ. The CDR3 sequence: CASSLTGSSNQPQHF. As DNA, the CDR3 is TGCGCCAGCAGCCTGACAGGGAGCAGCAATCAGCCCCAGCATTTT.

The chain recombines TRBV28 with TRBJ2-2, with D possibly being TRBD1 (6 bases). Trimming left V 5 bases short and J 3 bases short, with 10 bases between. Looked up from germline, CDR1 is MDHEN and CDR2 is SYDVKM. The CDR3 is made up of 14 amino acids. CDR3 loop: CASSPYRDTGELFF. DNA for the CDR3: TGTGCCAGCAGTCCCTACAGGGACACCGGGGAGCTGTTTTTT.

The chain links TRBV4-1 to TRBJ1-1; D call uncertain. From germline, CDR1 is MGHRA and CDR2 YSYEKL. The CDR3 is made up of 14 amino acids. V was trimmed by 3 bases and J by 7 bases, leaving 15 bases between them. CDR3 residues: CASSQISGLNEAFF. The CDR3 DNA follows: TGCGCCAGCAGCCAGATCTCCGGGTTGAATGAAGCTTTCTTT.

This sequence joins TRBV11-3 and TRBJ1-1, with 9 bases matching TRBD1. The CDR3 spans 15 residues. Looked up from germline, CDR1 is SGHNT and CDR2 is YENEEA. Trimming at V came to 3 bases and at J to 3 bases, leaving 5 bases not matched to a gene. The CDR3 DNA follows: TGTGCCAGCAGCTTCGGGACAGGGCGTGACACTGAAGCTTTCTTT. It encodes CASSFGTGRDTEAFF.

The chain links TRBV19 to TRBJ2-4; 14 bases align to TRBD2. The germline V gene has CDR1 LNHDA and CDR2 SQIVND (reference sequence). The length of the CDR3 is 18 residues. V lost 4 bases to trimming and J lost 5 bases; unmatched junction nucleotides: 10. CDR3 in amino acids: CASSKQTSGGAFENIQYF. CDR3 nucleotides: TGTGCCAGTAGTAAGCAGACTAGCGGGGGGGCTTTTGAAAACATTCAGTACTTC.

The chain couples TRBV5-6 to TRBJ2-1, with 13 bases fitting TRBD2. The CDR3 has 15 amino acids. CDR1 and CDR2 (germline): SGHDT, YYEEEE. J gave up 9 bases and V 4 bases, and 7 bases lay outside the gene matches. CDR3 bases: TGTGCCAGCAGCCCCACTAGCGGGGGGGCCGGTGAGCAGTTCTTC. It encodes CASSPTSGGAGEQFF.

This chain connects TRBV5-1 to TRBJ2-5; maybe TRBD1 (6 bases). The CDR3 contains 19 residues. Per germline, CDR1 SGHRS and CDR2 YFSETQ. V was shortened by 2 bases and J by 6 bases, with 29 bases between the two germline ends. CDR3 residues: CASSLQPRKQGRIGKTQYF. The CDR3, as DNA: TGCGCCAGCAGCTTACAGCCTAGAAAACAGGGAAGGATCGGAAAGACCCAGTACTTC.

This chain connects TRBV28 to TRBJ1-2; 11 bases are shared with TRBD1. With V trimmed by 9 bases and J by 5 bases, 14 bases remained unmatched. The V gene's germline CDR1 is MDHEN and CDR2 SYDVKM. This CDR3 comprises 16 residues. In DNA, the CDR3 is TGTGCCAGTAGAAGCGGACAGGGGGCGCTAGGGTATGGCTACACCTTC. Amino acids: CASRSGQGALGYGYTF.

The CDR3 is CASSNDPTLTGHNSPLHF. DNA of the CDR3: TGTGCCAGCAGCAACGATCCTACCCTGACAGGCCATAATTCACCCCTCCACTTT. The V call is TRBV5-8, the J call TRBJ1-6; TRBD1 might be the D (6 bases). V was cut by 4 bases and J by 5 bases, with 22 bases left in between. CDR3 size: 18 residues. The germline V gene has CDR1 SGHTS and CDR2 YDEGEE.

The rearrangement joins TRBV27 to TRBJ2-3, with a tentative D call TRBD2 (7 bases). Germline CDR1 reads MNHEY; CDR2 reads SMNVEV (reference sequence). The ends were cut back, 0 bases at V and 5 bases at J, with 15 bases in the middle. The CDR3 covers 16 residues. The CDR3 here is CASSLSGGRGGDTQYF. The CDR3 DNA is TGTGCCAGCAGTTTATCAGGGGGGCGCGGGGGAGATACGCAGTATTTT.

This clone was seen only a few times. The chain links TRBV2 to TRBJ1-2; D call uncertain. This CDR3 is built from 11 residues. CDR1 is SNHLY and CDR2 is FYNNEI in the germline V gene. V lost 5 bases to trimming and J lost 8 bases, with 9 bases between them. The CDR3 here is CASSLFEGYTF. As DNA, the CDR3 is TGTGCCAGCAGTCTATTTGAGGGCTACACCTTC.

Concerning this clone itself: Distinct nucleotide sequences in the sample also encode this CDR3. This chain uses TRBV5-1 with TRBJ1-1; D is ambiguous. Germline-derived CDR1 and CDR2 are SGHRS and YFSETQ. Trimming took 0 bases from V and 5 from J, leaving 8 bases between them. The length of the CDR3 is 13 residues. In nucleotides, the CDR3 is TGCGCCAGCAGCTTGGGAGGGAGGACTGAAGCTTTCTTT. Translating it yields CASSLGGRTEAFF.

This clone has a single count. The CDR3: CASSLGTAYSYEQYV. The CDR3 nucleotides read TGTGCCAGCAGCTTGGGGACAGCCTATTCCTACGAGCAGTACGTC. This sequence joins TRBV5-6 and TRBJ2-7; tentatively, D is TRBD1 (6 bases). The CDR3 is made up of 15 amino acids. Germline CDR1 is SGHDT and CDR2 is YYEEEE. V was pared by 0 bases and J by 1 base, with 11 bases between.

This chain links TRBV24-1 with TRBJ2-2, with D possibly being TRBD2 (6 bases). Germline CDR1 is KGHDR and CDR2 is SFDVKD. This CDR3 region has 17 residues. V was shortened by 0 bases and J by 3 bases, with 13 bases between the two germline ends. The CDR3 coding sequence is TGTGCCACCAGTGATTTGCTGGGGCCGGGGGACACCGGGGAGCTGTTTTTT. Its translation: CATSDLLGPGDTGELFF.

This clone was counted only a few times. CDR3 in DNA: TGTGCCAGCAGCTTGAGACAGGATAACTATGGCTACACCTTC. It encodes CASSLRQDNYGYTF. The chain joins TRBV7-9 to TRBJ1-2; possibly TRBD1 for D (6 bases). The germline V gene has CDR1 SEHNR and CDR2 FQNEAQ (reference sequence). V was clipped by 3 bases and J by 1 base, with 9 bases between them. The CDR3 runs to 14 residues.

The V and J genes are TRBV7-9 and TRBJ2-3; weak D call: TRBD1 (6 bases). The germline V gene has CDR1 SEHNR and CDR2 FQNEAQ (reference sequence). The ends were cut back, 1 base at V and 5 bases at J, with 10 bases in the middle. This CDR3 has 14 amino acids. As DNA, the CDR3 is TGTGCCAGCAGCTTAGAACAGGGCAGAGATACGCAGTATTTT. Its protein product is CASSLEQGRDTQYF.

The rearrangement uses TRBV30 and TRBJ2-6, with D unclear. Trimming took off 1 base at V and 4 bases at J, with 8 bases between the two ends. The CDR3 has 14 amino acids. The germline V gene encodes CDR1 GTSNPN and CDR2 SVGIG (reference sequence). This CDR3 reads CAWSETVGANVLTF. The DNA for the CDR3 is TGTGCCTGGAGTGAAACGGTCGGGGCCAACGTCCTGACTTTC.

As to this clone: Other nucleotide sequences in the sample specify the same CDR3. V is TRBV5-1 and J is TRBJ2-3; 10 bases agree with TRBD1. The CDR3 totals 13 residues. V shed 5 bases, J shed 4 bases, and the junction held 1 base outside the gene matches. Germline V gene sequence: CDR1 SGHRS, CDR2 YFSETQ. Here the CDR3 reads CASSGQGADTQYF. Here the CDR3 DNA reads TGCGCCAGCAGTGGACAGGGGGCAGATACGCAGTATTTT.

The chain has TRBV29-1 and TRBJ2-3; the D gene is possibly TRBD2 (7 bases). Germline CDR1 is SQVTM and CDR2 is ANQGSEA. The CDR3 extends over 12 amino acids. Trimming removed 7 bases at V and 4 bases at J, with 12 bases between. As DNA, the CDR3 is TGCAGCGCTACGGGGGGCCCAGATACGCAGTATTTT. It specifies CSATGGPDTQYF.

This clone was found a few times. The V and J genes are TRBV6-5 and TRBJ1-6, with 7 positions matching TRBD1. V shed 6 bases, J shed 8 bases, and the junction held 7 bases outside the gene matches. The germline V gene encodes CDR1 MNHEY and CDR2 SVGAGI. This CDR3 comprises 14 residues. The CDR3 sequence: CASRLTGADSPLHF. CDR3 sequence (DNA): TGTGCCAGCAGGCTAACAGGGGCAGATTCACCCCTCCACTTT.

The chain recombines TRBV6-5 with TRBJ2-1; TRBD2 aligns across 7 bases. Germline-derived CDR1 and CDR2 are MNHEY and SVGAGI. With 11 bases clipped from V and 0 bases from J, the junction kept 7 bases outside the gene matches. The CDR3 contains 14 residues. The chain's CDR3 is CAGASGPSYNEQFF. CDR3 in DNA: TGTGCCGGGGCTAGCGGACCCTCCTACAATGAGCAGTTCTTC.